One and the same sample provided the 6 T cell receptor beta chains below, sequenced in a study of cytomegalovirus exposure and HLA in healthy donors. PCR was performed using 60 Vbeta and 13 Jbeta primers. Produced via immunoSEQ multiplex PCR; TCRdb's table is partial and in-frame only. This table has 85,000 to 130,000 clones, 65% to 80% appearing once. Sequencing was done on a sample of PBMCs. Receptors were obtained from a woman aged 45 to 65 in good health and CMV-seropositive.

This chain connects TRBV19 to TRBJ1-1; 10 bases agree with TRBD1. Germline V lookup: CDR1 LNHDA, CDR2 SQIVND (reference sequence). The CDR3 is 14 amino acids. The V segment lost 9 bases and the J segment 4 bases; nucleotides outside the gene matches: 8. CDR3 nucleotide sequence: TGTGCCAGCACATCGAGGGACAGGGGCACTGAAGCTTTCTTT. Translated, it gives CASTSRDRGTEAFF. The full variable domain, rest sourced from reference TRBV19 and TRBJ1-1, is DGGITQSPKYLFRKEGQNVTLSCEQNLNHDAMYWYRQDPGQGLRLIYYSQIVNDFQKGDIAEGYSVSREKKESFPLTVTSAQKNPTAFYLCASTSRDRGTEAFFGQGTRLTVV.

V usage is TRBV5-1 and J usage is TRBJ2-5; 7 nucleotides align to TRBD2. J gave up 2 bases and V 0 bases, and 7 bases lay outside the gene matches. Germline lookup yields CDR1 SGHRS and CDR2 YFSETQ. CDR3 length: 16 amino acids. The chain's CDR3 is CASSLGPSGRQETQYF. The CDR3 DNA reads as TGCGCCAGCAGCTTGGGTCCTAGCGGACGGCAAGAGACCCAGTACTTC.

This chain connects TRBV11-2 to TRBJ1-1; 8 bases line up with TRBD1. V was pared by 5 bases and J by 2 bases, with 16 bases of the junction left unmatched. The CDR3 totals 18 residues. Looked up from germline, CDR1 is SGHAT and CDR2 is FQNNGV. The CDR3 bases are TGTGCCAGCAGCCCTTTTCCCTTGACAGGGGCGGAAAACACTGAAGCTTTCTTT. It encodes CASSPFPLTGAENTEAFF.

This clone appeared a few times. This chain connects TRBV7-8 to TRBJ2-3, with 13 bases identical to TRBD2. Germline CDR1 reads SGHVS; CDR2 reads FQNEAQ. The junction had 18 bases not matched to a gene; V was cut back by 6 bases and J by 3 bases. CDR3 length equals 20 residues. CDR3 coding DNA: TGTGCCAGCAGTCCATTCTGGACTAGCGGGGGCCCTACCGAGACAGATACGCAGTATTTT. This sequence encodes CASSPFWTSGGPTETDTQYF.

The J gene is TRBJ2-7, the V gene TRBV7-6; 9 bases fit TRBD1. CDR3 length equals 13 residues. J lost 6 bases, V lost 4 bases, and 4 bases had no gene match. Germline V gene data show CDR1 as SGHVS and CDR2 as FNYEAQ. The CDR3: CASSSTGGLEQYF. CDR3 coding DNA: TGTGCCAGCAGCTCCACAGGGGGCCTCGAGCAGTACTTC.

This chain connects TRBV11-2 to TRBJ2-5; TRBD1 matches at 9 bases. Germline V CDR1 and CDR2: SGHAT, FQNNGV. The CDR3 covers 17 residues. With V trimmed by 3 bases and J by 5 bases, 13 bases remained unmatched. CDR3 in amino acids: CASSFGLGTGLGETQYF. The CDR3, as DNA: TGTGCCAGCAGCTTCGGGCTCGGGACAGGGTTAGGGGAGACCCAGTACTTC.